This T cell receptor beta chain came from a study of shared clonotypes between healthy human individuals. On this clone: What it binds is unknown.

General study points: Though the depth was large, rarefaction showed that sorted-subset sequencing was incomplete.

The DNA input per sorted-subset replicate PCR was roughly 180 ng, corresponding to 25,000 to 30,000 T cell genomes. As originally analysed: Filtering differed, since immunoSEQ gave only junction sequences and no quality scores. The data were produced by immunoSEQ multiplex PCR, yet TCRdb's version contains in-frame clones alone and is incomplete. V and J calls and clone size follow that table, whereas D and trimming were derived from the DNA. The table has about 1.1 million clones, about 80% seen once. The germline gives CDR1 LGHNA, CDR2 YNFKEQ. CDR3 length: 15 residues. Between the trimmed V and J ends, which lost 1 base and 14 bases, there was a span of 18 bases.

This chain connects TRBV4-2 to TRBJ1-6; unclear D gene. The sequence was obtained from a man younger than 35 in good health. Some clones in this sample may be carry-over from other donors' samples. The material sequenced was memory CD4+ T cells from PBMCs. Subset defined: CD45RA-negative fraction. DNA of the CDR3: TGTGCCAGCAGCCAAGCGGCCAGAGACTTGGTATCCCTCCACTTT. Amino acid sequence: CASSQAARDLVSLHF.